A selection of T cell receptor beta chains follows, all from one sample in a study of multiple sclerosis patients with progressive multifocal leukoencephalopathy. TCRdb's copy holds only in-frame clones and misses some; the assay was immunoSEQ multiplex PCR. In the table there are over 20,000 clones, around 93% of which are singletons. The starting material was PBMCs, obtained from a patient treated with natalizumab. These receptors all come from a man younger than 45 with multiple sclerosis. Both conserved end residues are part of each CDR3. Each record gives: clone size, D gene, V gene, J gene, CDR3 protein, CDR3 DNA. A D gene is named only where the DNA matches it firmly. Expanded clones get a size class; other rows say once, few or many, or leave the size out.

clone size: -
D gene: -
V gene: TRBV30
J gene: TRBJ2-7
CDR3 protein: CAWRGRGEYEQYF
CDR3 DNA: TGTGCCTGGAGGGGGAGGGGGGAGTACGAGCAGTACTTC

clone size: -
D gene: -
V gene: TRBV7-8
J gene: TRBJ2-1
CDR3 protein: CASSLVGGRGQFF
CDR3 DNA: TGTGCCAGCAGCTTGGTGGGGGGCCGCGGGCAGTTCTTC

clone size: -
D gene: TRBD2
V gene: TRBV6-5
J gene: TRBJ2-1
CDR3 protein: CASSWTSGRIYNEQFF
CDR3 DNA: TGTGCCAGCAGTTGGACTAGCGGGAGGATCTACAATGAGCAGTTCTTC

clone size: few
D gene: TRBD2
V gene: TRBV6-1
J gene: TRBJ2-5
CDR3 protein: CASRLAGAETQYF
CDR3 DNA: TGTGCCAGCAGGCTAGCGGGAGCAGAGACCCAGTACTTC

clone size: -
D gene: TRBD1
V gene: TRBV5-1
J gene: TRBJ2-2
CDR3 protein: CASSPGQTNTGELFF
CDR3 DNA: TGCGCCAGCAGCCCGGGACAGACGAACACCGGGGAGCTGTTTTTT

clone size: -
D gene: -
V gene: TRBV7-9
J gene: TRBJ2-7
CDR3 protein: CASSPSEFTYEQYF
CDR3 DNA: TGTGCCAGCAGCCCCTCCGAGTTTACATACGAGCAGTACTTC

clone size: -
D gene: TRBD2
V gene: TRBV6-4
J gene: TRBJ2-1
CDR3 protein: CASSLQGLAGDEQFF
CDR3 DNA: TGTGCCAGCAGTCTGCAGGGACTAGCGGGAGATGAGCAGTTCTTC

clone size: -
D gene: TRBD1
V gene: TRBV7-9
J gene: TRBJ1-1
CDR3 protein: CASSPGQGGTEAFF
CDR3 DNA: TGTGCCAGCAGCCCTGGACAGGGAGGCACTGAAGCTTTCTTT

clone size: few
D gene: -
V gene: TRBV7-9
J gene: TRBJ1-1
CDR3 protein: CASSHSIGTMAFF
CDR3 DNA: TGTGCCAGCAGCCACTCCATAGGGACAATGGCTTTCTTT

clone size: -
D gene: -
V gene: TRBV5-8
J gene: TRBJ2-7
CDR3 protein: CASSPSPGLAAYEQYF
CDR3 DNA: TGTGCCAGCAGCCCCTCGCCCGGACTTGCAGCCTACGAGCAGTACTTC

clone size: -
D gene: -
V gene: TRBV7-7
J gene: TRBJ2-1
CDR3 protein: CASSLAGPYNEQFF
CDR3 DNA: TGTGCCAGCAGCTTAGCGGGACCCTACAATGAGCAGTTCTTC

clone size: -
D gene: TRBD2
V gene: TRBV9
J gene: TRBJ2-1
CDR3 protein: CASSVDREGNEQFF
CDR3 DNA: TGTGCCAGCAGCGTAGACCGGGAGGGGAATGAGCAGTTCTTC

clone size: -
D gene: TRBD2
V gene: TRBV11-3
J gene: TRBJ2-2
CDR3 protein: CASSPGLAESELFF
CDR3 DNA: TGTGCCAGCAGCCCAGGACTAGCAGAGTCTGAGCTGTTTTTT

clone size: -
D gene: TRBD1
V gene: TRBV10-3
J gene: TRBJ2-5
CDR3 protein: CAISDRGKETQYF
CDR3 DNA: TGTGCCATCAGCGACAGGGGAAAAGAGACCCAGTACTTC

clone size: -
D gene: TRBD2
V gene: TRBV7-7
J gene: TRBJ2-3
CDR3 protein: CASSLAGILWTDTQYF
CDR3 DNA: TGTGCCAGCAGCCTAGCGGGGATTCTTTGGACAGATACGCAGTATTTT

clone size: -
D gene: TRBD2
V gene: TRBV14
J gene: TRBJ2-2
CDR3 protein: CASSQVFGASGSLDGELFF
CDR3 DNA: TGTGCCAGCAGCCAAGTCTTTGGGGCTAGCGGGAGTCTCGACGGGGAGCTGTTTTTT

clone size: once
D gene: TRBD1
V gene: TRBV2
J gene: TRBJ2-3
CDR3 protein: CASRNPGQGETDTQYF
CDR3 DNA: TGTGCCAGCAGGAACCCGGGACAGGGTGAAACAGATACGCAGTATTTT

clone size: -
D gene: -
V gene: TRBV11-3
J gene: TRBJ1-2
CDR3 protein: CASSFSEIYGYTF
CDR3 DNA: TGTGCCAGCAGCTTTTCCGAGATATATGGCTACACCTTC

clone size: -
D gene: -
V gene: TRBV18
J gene: TRBJ1-2
CDR3 protein: CASSPERGRYGYTF
CDR3 DNA: TGTGCCAGCTCACCAGAAAGGGGTCGGTATGGCTACACCTTC

clone size: -
D gene: -
V gene: TRBV5-1
J gene: TRBJ2-3
CDR3 protein: CASSLGFSDTQYF
CDR3 DNA: TGCGCCAGCAGCTTGGGGTTCAGTGATACGCAGTATTTT

clone size: -
D gene: -
V gene: TRBV27
J gene: TRBJ2-7
CDR3 protein: CASSFYSSYEQYF
CDR3 DNA: TGTGCCAGCAGTTTCTACAGTTCCTACGAGCAGTACTTC

clone size: -
D gene: -
V gene: TRBV7-9
J gene: TRBJ1-1
CDR3 protein: CASSRRGRDTEAFF
CDR3 DNA: TGTGCCAGCAGCCGCAGGGGCAGGGACACTGAAGCTTTCTTT

clone size: -
D gene: TRBD1
V gene: TRBV5-1
J gene: TRBJ2-5
CDR3 protein: CASSPGQGPQETQYF
CDR3 DNA: TGCGCCAGCAGCCCCGGACAGGGGCCCCAAGAGACCCAGTACTTC

clone size: -
D gene: -
V gene: TRBV10-3
J gene: TRBJ2-2
CDR3 protein: CAISHLNTGELFF
CDR3 DNA: TGTGCCATCAGTCACCTCAACACCGGGGAGCTGTTTTTT

clone size: -
D gene: -
V gene: TRBV5-4
J gene: TRBJ2-1
CDR3 protein: CASSLESSSYNEQFF
CDR3 DNA: TGTGCCAGCAGCTTGGAGTCTAGTTCCTACAATGAGCAGTTCTTC

clone size: -
D gene: TRBD1
V gene: TRBV7-9
J gene: TRBJ2-1
CDR3 protein: CASSRGQALSVEQFF
CDR3 DNA: TGTGCCAGCAGCCGTGGACAGGCCCTTAGTGTGGAGCAGTTCTTC

clone size: -
D gene: -
V gene: TRBV6-5
J gene: TRBJ1-1
CDR3 protein: CASSQRVFTNTEAFF
CDR3 DNA: TGTGCCAGCAGCCAGAGGGTCTTTACGAACACTGAAGCTTTCTTT

clone size: -
D gene: -
V gene: TRBV7-8
J gene: TRBJ1-4
CDR3 protein: CASSSGPLGEKLFF
CDR3 DNA: TGTGCCAGCAGCTCCGGGCCCCTCGGGGAAAAACTGTTTTTT

clone size: few
D gene: -
V gene: TRBV6-5
J gene: TRBJ1-1
CDR3 protein: CASSYGADNTEAFF
CDR3 DNA: TGTGCCAGCAGTTACGGGGCAGACAACACTGAAGCTTTCTTT

clone size: -
D gene: -
V gene: TRBV25-1
J gene: TRBJ2-5
CDR3 protein: CASSQDSGAQETQYF
CDR3 DNA: TGTGCCAGCAGTCAGGACAGCGGAGCCCAAGAGACCCAGTACTTC

clone size: -
D gene: TRBD1
V gene: TRBV5-1
J gene: TRBJ1-2
CDR3 protein: CASSLEAGGYGYTF
CDR3 DNA: TGCGCCAGCAGCTTGGAAGCAGGGGGCTATGGCTACACCTTC

clone size: -
D gene: -
V gene: TRBV15
J gene: TRBJ1-5
CDR3 protein: CATSRGRSNQPQHF
CDR3 DNA: TGTGCCACCAGCAGGGGCCGGAGCAATCAGCCCCAGCATTTT

clone size: -
D gene: TRBD2
V gene: TRBV9
J gene: TRBJ2-1
CDR3 protein: CASSTGLAGADEQFF
CDR3 DNA: TGTGCCAGCAGCACGGGACTAGCGGGAGCGGATGAGCAGTTCTTC

clone size: -
D gene: -
V gene: TRBV13
J gene: TRBJ2-5
CDR3 protein: CASSQGGETQYF
CDR3 DNA: TGTGCCAGCAGCCAGGGGGGGGAGACCCAGTACTTC

clone size: -
D gene: -
V gene: TRBV18
J gene: TRBJ2-1
CDR3 protein: CASSPNGYNEQFF
CDR3 DNA: TGTGCCAGCTCACCCAACGGATACAATGAGCAGTTCTTC

clone size: -
D gene: TRBD1
V gene: TRBV15
J gene: TRBJ2-3
CDR3 protein: CATSRTPGQTNSDTQYF
CDR3 DNA: TGTGCCACCAGCAGAACCCCGGGACAGACAAACTCAGATACGCAGTATTTT

clone size: -
D gene: -
V gene: TRBV7-9
J gene: TRBJ2-1
CDR3 protein: CASSSSSYNEQFF
CDR3 DNA: TGTGCCAGCAGTTCGAGCTCCTACAATGAGCAGTTCTTC

clone size: -
D gene: -
V gene: TRBV30
J gene: TRBJ2-3
CDR3 protein: CAWSVSGHTTDTQYF
CDR3 DNA: TGTGCCTGGAGTGTATCCGGCCACACCACAGATACGCAGTATTTT

clone size: once
D gene: -
V gene: TRBV7-2
J gene: TRBJ1-1
CDR3 protein: CASSLREMNTEAFF
CDR3 DNA: TGTGCCAGCAGCCTGCGGGAGATGAACACTGAAGCTTTCTTT

clone size: -
D gene: -
V gene: TRBV19
J gene: TRBJ2-1
CDR3 protein: CASTASTGDNEQFF
CDR3 DNA: TGTGCCAGTACCGCCTCGACAGGAGACAATGAGCAGTTCTTC

clone size: -
D gene: -
V gene: TRBV5-5
J gene: TRBJ2-7
CDR3 protein: CASSMGTSSSYEQYF
CDR3 DNA: TGTGCCAGCAGCATGGGGACCTCTAGCTCCTACGAGCAGTACTTC

clone size: -
D gene: TRBD2
V gene: TRBV5-1
J gene: TRBJ2-3
CDR3 protein: CASSLRLAGFTDTQYF
CDR3 DNA: TGCGCCAGCAGCTTACGACTAGCGGGATTTACAGATACGCAGTATTTT

clone size: -
D gene: -
V gene: TRBV29-1
J gene: TRBJ1-2
CDR3 protein: CSVEQGHGYTF
CDR3 DNA: TGCAGCGTTGAGCAGGGTCATGGCTACACCTTC

clone size: once
D gene: -
V gene: TRBV4-1
J gene: TRBJ2-2
CDR3 protein: CASSQGRLRSGELFF
CDR3 DNA: TGCGCCAGCAGCCAAGGGCGACTACGCTCCGGGGAGCTGTTTTTT

clone size: -
D gene: -
V gene: TRBV5-4
J gene: TRBJ2-1
CDR3 protein: CASSLQGDEQFF
CDR3 DNA: TGTGCCAGCAGCTTACAGGGCGATGAGCAGTTCTTC

clone size: -
D gene: -
V gene: TRBV7-6
J gene: TRBJ2-7
CDR3 protein: CASSSPLRGDYEQYF
CDR3 DNA: TGTGCCAGCAGCTCCCCCCTTAGGGGGGACTACGAGCAGTACTTC

clone size: -
D gene: -
V gene: TRBV20-1
J gene: TRBJ2-5
CDR3 protein: CSAQRRETQYF
CDR3 DNA: TGCAGTGCCCAAAGGCGAGAGACCCAGTACTTC

clone size: -
D gene: -
V gene: TRBV7-2
J gene: TRBJ2-2
CDR3 protein: CASSLGGSAGELFF
CDR3 DNA: TGTGCCAGCAGCTTAGGGGGGAGTGCCGGGGAGCTGTTTTTT

clone size: -
D gene: -
V gene: TRBV4-1
J gene: TRBJ1-2
CDR3 protein: CASSHRGSSNYGYTF
CDR3 DNA: TGCGCCAGCAGCCACCGGGGGAGTTCTAACTATGGCTACACCTTC

clone size: once
D gene: TRBD2
V gene: TRBV27
J gene: TRBJ2-1
CDR3 protein: CASSSPTSGRAGGYNEQFF
CDR3 DNA: TGTGCCAGCAGTTCCCCAACTAGCGGGAGGGCCGGTGGCTACAATGAGCAGTTCTTC

clone size: -
D gene: -
V gene: TRBV5-4
J gene: TRBJ1-5
CDR3 protein: CASSPGGGNQPQHF
CDR3 DNA: TGTGCCAGCAGCCCGGGGGGGGGCAATCAGCCCCAGCATTTT

clone size: -
D gene: -
V gene: TRBV4-2
J gene: TRBJ2-5
CDR3 protein: CASSQEGPVRTQYF
CDR3 DNA: TGTGCCAGCAGCCAAGAGGGTCCAGTCAGGACCCAGTACTTC